This TCR beta chain comes out of a study of blood T cells in healthy people across ages. This clonotype showed up just a few times. The antigen is unknown. Overall study results and limits: The study regarded diversity estimates from one million T cells as underestimates. Donors of long life had a larger count of naive CD4+ cells and greater diversity than aged donors.

A J-beta primer mix and a sample-barcoded 5' primer were used in a second PCR of about 7 to 12 cycles. The template-switch adaptor, which had 12 random nucleotides, put a tag on each cDNA molecule. TCRdb used MiXCR to reprocess the 5' RACE reads, holding one entry per CDR3 protein. The sample has over 1,500,000 distinct CDR3 sequences; about 39% are singletons. V was shortened by 4 bases and J by 4 bases, with 21 bases between the two germline ends. Germline CDR1 is SEHNR and CDR2 is FQNEAQ (reference sequence). The CDR3 length is 17 residues. The J gene is TRBJ2-3, the V gene TRBV7-9, with D perhaps matching TRBD1 or TRBD2 (5 bases each). The source of this sequence is a human donor in good health. Input material: blood. As DNA, the CDR3 is TGTGCCAGCAGCTCCGGCCCGGGACCCCTTCGGGCAGATACGCAGTATTTT. Its translation: CASSSGPGPLRADTQYF.